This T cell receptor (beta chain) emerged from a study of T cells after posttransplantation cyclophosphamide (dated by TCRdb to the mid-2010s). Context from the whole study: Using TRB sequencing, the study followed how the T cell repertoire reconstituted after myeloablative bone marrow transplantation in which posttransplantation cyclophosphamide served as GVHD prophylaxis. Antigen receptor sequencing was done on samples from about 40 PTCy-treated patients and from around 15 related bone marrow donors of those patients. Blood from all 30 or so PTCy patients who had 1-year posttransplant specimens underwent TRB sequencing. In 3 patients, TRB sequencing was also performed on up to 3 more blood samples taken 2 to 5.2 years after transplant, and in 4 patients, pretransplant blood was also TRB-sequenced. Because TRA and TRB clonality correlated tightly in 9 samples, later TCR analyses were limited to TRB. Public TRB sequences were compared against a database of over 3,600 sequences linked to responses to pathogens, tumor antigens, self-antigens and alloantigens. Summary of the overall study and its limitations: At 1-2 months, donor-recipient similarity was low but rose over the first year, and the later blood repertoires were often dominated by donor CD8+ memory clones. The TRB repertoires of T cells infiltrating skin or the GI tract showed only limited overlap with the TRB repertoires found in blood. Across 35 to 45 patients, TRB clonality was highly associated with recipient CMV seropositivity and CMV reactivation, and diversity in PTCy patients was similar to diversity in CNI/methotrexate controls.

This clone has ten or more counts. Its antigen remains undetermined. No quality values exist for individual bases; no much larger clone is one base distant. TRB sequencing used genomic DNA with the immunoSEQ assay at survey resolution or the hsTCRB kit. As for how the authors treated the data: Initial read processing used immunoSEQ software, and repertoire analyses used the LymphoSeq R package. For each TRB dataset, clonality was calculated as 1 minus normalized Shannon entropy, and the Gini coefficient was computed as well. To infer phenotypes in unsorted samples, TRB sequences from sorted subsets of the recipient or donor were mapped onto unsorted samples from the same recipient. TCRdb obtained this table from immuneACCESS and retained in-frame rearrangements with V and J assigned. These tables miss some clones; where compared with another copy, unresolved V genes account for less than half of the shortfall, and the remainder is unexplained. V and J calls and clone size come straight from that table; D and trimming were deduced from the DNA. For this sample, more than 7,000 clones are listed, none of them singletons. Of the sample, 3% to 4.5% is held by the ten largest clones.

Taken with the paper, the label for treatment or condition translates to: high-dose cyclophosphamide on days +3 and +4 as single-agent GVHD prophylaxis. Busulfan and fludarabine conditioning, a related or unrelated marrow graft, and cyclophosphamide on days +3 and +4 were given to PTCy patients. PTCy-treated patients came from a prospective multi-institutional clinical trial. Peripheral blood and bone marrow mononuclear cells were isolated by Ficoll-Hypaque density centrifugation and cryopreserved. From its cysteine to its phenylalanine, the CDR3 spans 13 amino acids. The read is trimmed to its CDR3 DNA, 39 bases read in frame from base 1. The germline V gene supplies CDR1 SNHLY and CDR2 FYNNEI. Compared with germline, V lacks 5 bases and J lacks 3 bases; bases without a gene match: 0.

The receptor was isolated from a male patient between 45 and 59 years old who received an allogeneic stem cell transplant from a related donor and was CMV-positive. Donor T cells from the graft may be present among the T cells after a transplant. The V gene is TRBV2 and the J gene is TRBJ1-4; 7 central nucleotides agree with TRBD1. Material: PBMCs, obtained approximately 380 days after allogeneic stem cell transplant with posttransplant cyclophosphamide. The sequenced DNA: TGTGCCAGCAGTACAGGGGCTAATGAAAAACTGTTTTTT. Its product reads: CASSTGANEKLFF.